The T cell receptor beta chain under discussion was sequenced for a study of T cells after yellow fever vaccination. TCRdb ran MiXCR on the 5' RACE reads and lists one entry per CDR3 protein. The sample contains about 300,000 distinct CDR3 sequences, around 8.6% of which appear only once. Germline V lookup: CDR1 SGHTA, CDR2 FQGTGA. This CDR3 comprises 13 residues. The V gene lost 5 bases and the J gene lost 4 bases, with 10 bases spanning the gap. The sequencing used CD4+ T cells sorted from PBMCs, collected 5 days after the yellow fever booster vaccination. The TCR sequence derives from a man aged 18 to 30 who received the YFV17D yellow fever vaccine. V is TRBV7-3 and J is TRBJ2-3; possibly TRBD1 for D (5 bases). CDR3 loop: CASSPAGSDTQYF. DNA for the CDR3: TGTGCCAGCAGCCCTGCAGGGTCAGATACGCAGTATTTT.